This T cell receptor (beta chain) was recovered during a study of CD8 T cell repertoires and HIV-1 epitope variants. For this clone: Its cognate antigen is unknown.

Method: immunoSEQ multiplex PCR; TCRdb's copy keeps in-frame clones and lacks some. The repertoire holds around 5,000 clones, roughly 65% seen once, with about two fifths in the top ten. This receptor was obtained from a male donor with HIV. Sequencing was carried out using cultured CD8+ T cells derived from PBMCs.

DNA for the CDR3: TGTGCCAGCAGCTTGGGGGGGAACACTGAAGCTTTCTTT. Its protein product is CASSLGGNTEAFF. This rearrangement joins TRBV5-4 to TRBJ1-1; no clear D. Trimming cost V 0 bases and J 1 base, with 4 bases left between them. The CDR3 consists of 13 residues. Germline CDR1 SGHNT, CDR2 YYREEE (reference sequence).